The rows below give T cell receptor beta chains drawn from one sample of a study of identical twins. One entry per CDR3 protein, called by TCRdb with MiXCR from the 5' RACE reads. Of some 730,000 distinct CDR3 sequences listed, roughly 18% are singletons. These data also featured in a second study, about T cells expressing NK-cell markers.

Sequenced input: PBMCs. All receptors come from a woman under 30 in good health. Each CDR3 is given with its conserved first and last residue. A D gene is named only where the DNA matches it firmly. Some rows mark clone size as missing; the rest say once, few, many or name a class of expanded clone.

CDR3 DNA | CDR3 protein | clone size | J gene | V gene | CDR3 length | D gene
TGCAGTGCTAGAGATCGGGGTAGAGGGTATGAGCAGTTCTTC | CSARDRGRGYEQFF | . | TRBJ2-1 | TRBV20-1 | 14 | .
TGTGCCAGCAGCCCCGGGACAGGGGGCGCAGAGTTCCGAGAGACCCAGTACTTC | CASSPGTGGAEFRETQYF | few | TRBJ2-5 | TRBV11-1 | 18 | TRBD1
TGTGCCAGCAGAAAACAGGCTAGCAATCAGCCCCAGCATTTT | CASRKQASNQPQHF | . | TRBJ1-5 | TRBV12-3/TRBV12-4 | 14 | .
TGTGCCAGCAGTCCTAGGGCGCGGGAGAGCACAGATACGCAGTATTTT | CASSPRARESTDTQYF | few | TRBJ2-3 | TRBV6-2/TRBV6-3 | 16 | TRBD2
TGCACGGCGGGGGCCCCGAACACCGGGGAGCTGTTTTTT | CTAGAPNTGELFF | . | TRBJ2-2 | TRBV29-1 | 13 | .
TGCAGCGTTGAATACGGGGGACGCACAGATACGCAGTATTTT | CSVEYGGRTDTQYF | few | TRBJ2-3 | TRBV29-1 | 14 | .
TGTGCCAGCAGCTTAGACCAGCTGGGACTAGCGGGAGGAAAGCAGTACTTC | CASSLDQLGLAGGKQYF | few | TRBJ2-7 | TRBV7-9 | 17 | TRBD2
TGCAGTGCTAGAGCGCGGTATAGCAATCAGCCCCAGCATTTT | CSARARYSNQPQHF | . | TRBJ1-5 | TRBV20-1 | 14 | .
TGTGCCACCAGTGGGCGGCCCGGGGAGCTGTTTTTT | CATSGRPGELFF | . | TRBJ2-2 | TRBV24-1 | 12 | .
TGTGCCAGCAGTTCCTGGGGGGCATCCGAGCAGTACTTC | CASSSWGASEQYF | . | TRBJ2-7 | TRBV12-3/TRBV12-4 | 13 | .
TGTGCCAGCAGCCAAGATCTTTCGCAGTTTGAGCGCGCATACGAGCAGTACTTC | CASSQDLSQFERAYEQYF | . | TRBJ2-7 | TRBV4-2 | 18 | .
TGCAGTGCAAGACTAGCGGCCCACTCCTACGAGCAGTACTTC | CSARLAAHSYEQYF | few | TRBJ2-7 | TRBV20-1 | 14 | TRBD2
TGTGCCACGCAGGGACAAAACACAGATACGCAGTATTTT | CATQGQNTDTQYF | . | TRBJ2-3 | TRBV24-1 | 13 | .
TGCGCCAGCGAAACTAGCGGGAGGGCCCCCTACGAGCAGTACTTC | CASETSGRAPYEQYF | few | TRBJ2-7 | TRBV5-1 | 15 | TRBD2
TGCAGTGCTATGCGGGATACCTACGAGCAGTACTTC | CSAMRDTYEQYF | . | TRBJ2-7 | TRBV20-1 | 12 | .
TGTGCCAGCTCTCAAAATGCGTACCTTAACTATGGCTACACCTTC | CASSQNAYLNYGYTF | few | TRBJ1-2 | TRBV6-1 | 15 | .
TGCAGCGTTGAAGAGGCGATAGCGGGAGAGACCCAGTACTTC | CSVEEAIAGETQYF | few | TRBJ2-5 | TRBV29-1 | 14 | TRBD2
TGTGCCAGCAGTTATGGACAGATGTCCTACGAGCAGTACTTC | CASSYGQMSYEQYF | few | TRBJ2-7 | TRBV6-5 | 14 | .
TGCGGCAGCAGCTGGGCGGACAGGGTTGTGAAGAATGAGCAGTTCTTC | CGSSWADRVVKNEQFF | . | TRBJ2-1 | TRBV5-1 | 16 | TRBD1
TGTGCCACCAGCAGAGATGTCAGCGGGGGGGCAGGCGGCAAGACCCAGTACTTC | CATSRDVSGGAGGKTQYF | . | TRBJ2-5 | TRBV15 | 18 | TRBD2
TGTGCCTACGTCGACAGGCTGGACTACGAGCAGTACTTC | CAYVDRLDYEQYF | few | TRBJ2-7 | TRBV27 | 13 | .
TGTGCCAGCAGAGACCAACAGTTCCTAGGGGGGTTCTTC | CASRDQQFLGGFF | . | TRBJ2-1 | TRBV2 | 13 | .
TGTGCCAGCAGTTTTGGAAACACCATATATTTT | CASSFGNTIYF | many | TRBJ1-3 | TRBV12-3/TRBV12-4 | 11 | .
TGTGCCAGCAGTTTCTTGGGAGAATCCGAGCAGTACTTC | CASSFLGESEQYF | many | TRBJ2-7 | TRBV12-3/TRBV12-4 | 13 | .
TGTGCCAGCAGCCGGACGCCCCCTGGGGGTTACAATGAGCAGTTCTTC | CASSRTPPGGYNEQFF | . | TRBJ2-1 | TRBV7-6 | 16 | .
TGTGCCATCAGTGGGACTAGCGGGGGGATGGATACGCAGTATTTT | CAISGTSGGMDTQYF | . | TRBJ2-3 | TRBV10-3 | 15 | TRBD2
TGCAGTGCAGGACTTCTAAACACCGGGGAGCTGTTTTTT | CSAGLLNTGELFF | . | TRBJ2-2 | TRBV20-1 | 13 | .
TGTGCCAGCAGTTTTGACCACCTTCGAAATGAGCAGTTCTTC | CASSFDHLRNEQFF | few | TRBJ2-1 | TRBV12-3/TRBV12-4 | 14 | .
TGTGCCAGCAGCTCCCCAGGGGGGCGGGGCTCCTACAATGAGCAGTTCTTC | CASSSPGGRGSYNEQFF | few | TRBJ2-1 | TRBV7-2 | 17 | .
TGCAGTGCCGGGCCGACTAGCGGGATATCCTACAATGAGCAGTTCTTC | CSAGPTSGISYNEQFF | few | TRBJ2-1 | TRBV20-1 | 16 | TRBD2
TGTGCCAGCAGAGATTACAGGGCTGCTGGCTACACCTTC | CASRDYRAAGYTF | few | TRBJ1-2 | TRBV6-1 | 13 | .
TGTGCCAGCAGTTTCGTCGGAGCGGGGGGAAGCAGGGAGCTGTTTTTT | CASSFVGAGGSRELFF | few | TRBJ2-2 | TRBV27 | 16 | TRBD2
TGTGCCAGCAGCTTAGCGCGCCTGAGCATAGTAACCGGGGAGCTGTTTTTT | CASSLARLSIVTGELFF | . | TRBJ2-2 | TRBV7-2 | 17 | .
TGTGCCAGCAGCCACAGGATAAATCAGCCCCAGCATTTT | CASSHRINQPQHF | few | TRBJ1-5 | TRBV3-1 | 13 | .
TGTGCCAGCATTAAGGACAGGCACACTGAAGCTTTCTTT | CASIKDRHTEAFF | few | TRBJ1-1 | TRBV5-5 | 13 | TRBD1
TGCAGTGCTAGATCCGGGACAGGGTACGTCGGCAAAAACATTCAGTACTTC | CSARSGTGYVGKNIQYF | . | TRBJ2-4 | TRBV20-1 | 17 | TRBD1
TGCAGTGCTAGACTCCCGGACAGCAACTACGAGCAGTACTTC | CSARLPDSNYEQYF | few | TRBJ2-7 | TRBV20-1 | 14 | .
TGTGCCAGCGGGCGTCGAGGGGGCGGAGACTACGAGCAGTACTTC | CASGRRGGGDYEQYF | . | TRBJ2-7 | TRBV28 | 15 | TRBD1
TGCAGCGTTGAAGAATTAGCGGGGGGGCCTCTCTCCAATGAGCAGTTCTTC | CSVEELAGGPLSNEQFF | . | TRBJ2-1 | TRBV29-1 | 17 | TRBD2
TGTGCCAGCAGCTTAGCAGGGGGACGTCTGGCAGATACGCAGTATTTT | CASSLAGGRLADTQYF | . | TRBJ2-3 | TRBV7-2 | 16 | .
TGTGCCAGCAGCTTAAGACAGTCCACTGAAGCTTTCTTT | CASSLRQSTEAFF | . | TRBJ1-1 | TRBV7-3 | 13 | .
TGTGCCAGCAGTCGAGGGAGGGTAGGACAAGAGACCCAGTACTTC | CASSRGRVGQETQYF | . | TRBJ2-5 | TRBV6-1 | 15 | TRBD2
TGTGCCAGCTCAGGCAGGGAATTCTATGGCTACACCTTC | CASSGREFYGYTF | . | TRBJ1-2 | TRBV18 | 13 | .
TGTGCCAGCAGCCAACGACCCGGGACAGGGAAGGAGTACGAGCAGTACTTC | CASSQRPGTGKEYEQYF | few | TRBJ2-7 | TRBV3-1 | 17 | TRBD1
TGCAGTGCTACCTGGACTAGCGGCTACAATGAGCAGTTCTTC | CSATWTSGYNEQFF | . | TRBJ2-1 | TRBV20-1 | 14 | TRBD2
TGTGCCAGCAGTCCACAGGGGCCCGTCTACCCGGAGACCCAGTACTTC | CASSPQGPVYPETQYF | . | TRBJ2-5 | TRBV12-3/TRBV12-4 | 16 | TRBD1
TGTGCCACCCGGTGGGGGGTGAACACCGGGGAGCTGTTTTTT | CATRWGVNTGELFF | few | TRBJ2-2 | TRBV27 | 14 | .
TGCAGTGCTGCCCGGGACCTTAAAAACATTCAGTACTTC | CSAARDLKNIQYF | many | TRBJ2-4 | TRBV20-1 | 13 | .
TGTGCCAGCAGCACAGACTCCTACGAGCAGTACTTC | CASSTDSYEQYF | many | TRBJ2-7 | TRBV6-2/TRBV6-3 | 12 | .
TGCAGTGCTAGACCCTACCCCCTACGAAAAGAGACCCAGTACTTC | CSARPYPLRKETQYF | few | TRBJ2-5 | TRBV20-1 | 15 | .
TGTGCCACCAGCAGCTCGACAGATACGCAGTATTTT | CATSSSTDTQYF | . | TRBJ2-3 | TRBV15 | 12 | .
TGTGCCAGCTTAAACAGGGCCGGGGGAGAGACCCAGTACTTC | CASLNRAGGETQYF | few | TRBJ2-5 | TRBV2 | 14 | .
TGTGCCAGCAGTTCAACAGGGAGACCTAGCTACACCTTC | CASSSTGRPSYTF | . | TRBJ1-2 | TRBV27 | 13 | .
TGCAGTGCTAGAGATGGGGTGCGGAACGGCTACACCTTC | CSARDGVRNGYTF | few | TRBJ1-2 | TRBV20-1 | 13 | .